The 16 T cell receptor beta chains presented below share a single source sample, sequenced in a study of blood T cell repertoires in COVID-19. Using immunoSEQ multiplex PCR, the repertoire was profiled, and TCRdb retains in-frame clones only, with some absent. The repertoire holds approximately 200,000 clones, with approximately 80% as singletons. The material sequenced was PBMCs or T cells enriched from blood (not recorded which). Source of these receptors: a man in his forties who had recovered from COVID-19.

V and J are TRBV18 and TRBJ2-1; D might be TRBD1 (7 bases). CDR3 length: 16 residues. CDR1 KGHSH and CDR2 LQKENI come from the germline V gene. Trimming removed 3 bases at V and 5 bases at J, with 17 bases between. This CDR3 reads CASSPEGAGVDNEQFF. Here the CDR3 DNA reads TGTGCCAGCTCACCGGAGGGGGCGGGTGTGGACAATGAGCAGTTCTTC.

This chain connects TRBV10-3 to TRBJ1-1; D is unresolved. Germline V gives CDR1 ENHRY, CDR2 SYGVKD. V lost 8 bases, J lost 7 bases, and 11 bases lay in between. CDR3 size: 11 residues. The DNA for the CDR3 is TGTGCCATCGCCGGGGTCAATGAAGCTTTCTTT. This translates into CAIAGVNEAFF.

The table lists this clone with a few counts. The V gene is TRBV6-2 or TRBV6-3, the J gene TRBJ2-7; D gene uncertain. The CDR3 sequence is 13 residues long. Germline loops: CDR1 MNHEY, CDR2 SVGEGT. Between the trimmed V and J ends, which lost 2 bases and 1 base, there was a span of 6 bases. This chain's CDR3 is CASSYMESYEQYV. Here the CDR3 DNA reads TGTGCCAGCAGTTACATGGAGTCCTACGAGCAGTACGTC.

The rearrangement uses TRBV6-5 and TRBJ2-7; TRBD2 agrees at 7 bases. The CDR3 length is 10 residues. Germline-derived CDR1 and CDR2 are MNHEY and SVGAGI. V dropped 10 bases and J dropped 13; count of bases not matched to a gene: 10. In nucleotides, the CDR3 is TGTGCCACCGGGGGGTTTGTTGCATACGTC. Translating gives CATGGFVAYV.

This clone was recorded a few times. The chain has TRBV28 and TRBJ1-4; 8 bases match TRBD1. Trimming took 2 bases from V and 2 from J; bases not matched to a gene: 4. Germline loops: CDR1 MDHEN, CDR2 SYDVKM. This CDR3 region has 16 residues. CDR3 residues: CASSLGQGRTNEKLFF. The CDR3 DNA follows: TGTGCCAGCAGTTTAGGACAGGGAAGGACTAATGAAAAACTGTTTTTT.

The chain has TRBV2 and TRBJ1-4; no reliable D call. The CDR3 consists of 14 residues. Germline V gene data show CDR1 as SNHLY and CDR2 as FYNNEI. V was trimmed by 6 bases and J by 0 bases, leaving 8 bases between them. The CDR3, as DNA: TGTGCCAGCAGGGTAGAATCAACTAATGAAAAACTGTTTTTT. Translating it yields CASRVESTNEKLFF.

A few counts support this clone. This chain connects TRBV19 to TRBJ2-7, with D maybe TRBD1 (5 bases). V gave up 3 bases and J gave up 5 bases, with 11 bases separating them. Looked up from germline, CDR1 is LNHDA and CDR2 is SQIVND (reference sequence). This CDR3 is built from 13 residues. The CDR3 DNA sequence: TGTGCCAGTAGTATGACAGTTAAGGACGAGCAGTACTTC. This gives the protein CASSMTVKDEQYF.

The rearrangement joins TRBV7-8 to TRBJ1-5; possible D gene TRBD1, 6 bases. V was cut by 4 bases and J by 0 bases, with 13 bases left in between. The CDR3 is made up of 16 amino acids. In germline, CDR1 is SGHVS, CDR2 FQNEAQ. Here the CDR3 DNA reads TGTGCCAGCAGCTCACAGGGCACCGATAGCAATCAGCCCCAGCATTTT. As protein: CASSSQGTDSNQPQHF.

The J gene is TRBJ2-5, the V gene TRBV6-5; D is perhaps TRBD1 (6 bases). The CDR3 length is 13 residues. Trimming left V 6 bases short and J 2 bases short, with 10 bases between. Germline V gives CDR1 MNHEY, CDR2 SVGAGI. CDR3 in amino acids: CASSTGQQETQYF. In DNA form, the CDR3 reads TGTGCCAGCAGCACAGGACAGCAAGAGACCCAGTACTTC.

The chain recombines TRBV23-1 with TRBJ2-7; weak D call: TRBD1 (6 bases). TRBV23-1 is given ORF status, its function remaining uncertain. Trimming took 5 bases from V and 1 from J, leaving 9 bases between them. The CDR3 has 13 amino acids. CDR3 amino acids: CASSLTGSYEQYF. The CDR3 nucleotides are TGCGCCAGCAGTTTGACAGGTTCCTACGAGCAGTACTTC.

This sequence joins TRBV18 and TRBJ2-1, with D uncertain. V was clipped by 4 bases and J by 0 bases, with 13 bases between them. The CDR3 is 16 amino acids. The germline V gene has CDR1 KGHSH and CDR2 LQKENI. CDR3 in DNA: TGTGCCAGCTCACTGCAGACTCTCAGCTCCTACAATGAGCAGTTCTTC. Translation gives CASSLQTLSSYNEQFF.

This chain connects TRBV6-5 to TRBJ1-1; D gene uncertain. The CDR3 contains 11 residues. The germline V gene has CDR1 MNHEY and CDR2 SVGAGI. V was clipped by 4 bases and J by 7 bases, with 7 bases between them. For the CDR3, the DNA is TGTGCCAGCAGTTTACAGAATGAAGCTTTCTTT. Encoded protein: CASSLQNEAFF.

V and J are TRBV25-1 and TRBJ1-2; a weak D match, TRBD1 (5 bases). V was shortened by 8 bases and J by 5 bases, with 18 bases between the two germline ends. The length of the CDR3 is 14 residues. The germline CDR1 and CDR2 sequences are MGHDK and SYGVNS. The CDR3 sequence: CASLSTGRSYGYTF. CDR3 DNA: TGTGCCAGCTTATCAACAGGACGGTCTTATGGCTACACCTTC.

The chain links TRBV30 to TRBJ2-3, with D possibly matching TRBD2 (7 bases). Trimming left V 4 bases short and J 0 bases short, with 26 bases between. The length of the CDR3 is 19 residues. The germline CDR1 and CDR2 sequences are GTSNPN and SVGIG (reference sequence). CDR3 bases: TGTGCCTGGACACCGATTGGGGGGGGGCTAGCAGTTAGCACAGATACGCAGTATTTT. This gives the protein CAWTPIGGGLAVSTDTQYF.

The CDR3 here is CASSLGSGTMDLYEQYV. The CDR3 DNA is TGTGCCAGCAGCTTAGGTTCCGGGACTATGGACCTCTACGAGCAGTACGTC. This rearrangement joins TRBV7-2 to TRBJ2-7; TRBD2 aligns across 7 bases. This CDR3 has 17 amino acids. The ends lost 1 base at V and 3 bases at J; junction bases unmatched: 12. The germline V gene encodes CDR1 SGHTA and CDR2 FQGNSA.

The rearrangement links TRBV5-1 to TRBJ2-5, with D perhaps TRBD2 (7 bases). The V end lost 1 base, the J end lost 5 bases, and 15 bases lay between the germline ends. Germline V lookup: CDR1 SGHRS, CDR2 YFSETQ. There are 15 residues in the CDR3. The CDR3 sequence is CASSLSTGRGETQYF. CDR3 DNA sequence: TGCGCCAGCAGCTTGTCGACGGGGAGGGGGGAGACCCAGTACTTC.